This paragraph reports one T cell receptor (beta chain). No antigen is known for it. Germline V gene data show CDR1 as SGHRS and CDR2 as YFSETQ. V lost 0 bases and J 9 bases, leaving 9 bases between the germline ends. The CDR3 is 13 amino acids. Sequenced by immunoSEQ multiplex PCR; TCRdb stores in-frame clones only, minus some. Of around 350,000 clones listed, approximately 85% were seen once; the top ten hold 3% to 4%. This sample was taken from a study of Ad26.COV2.S vaccination and SARS-CoV-2 variants. Study results and limitations: Placebo recipients showed lower spike-specific TCR breadth than vaccinees.

Treatment given: around 19 received Ad26.COV2.S at low or high dose, single or two shots; 5 received placebo; per-sample allocation not given. Specimens were obtained on day 63 following the first vaccine or placebo injection. The donor was a Boston adult aged 18-55 years. Specimen: peripheral blood, collected in a trial of Ad26.COV2.S vaccine versus placebo. The chain uses TRBV5-1 and TRBJ2-2; TRBD2 might be the D (5 bases). This clonotype was obtained from a person aged 18 to 59 who received the Ad26.COV2.S COVID-19 vaccine or a placebo. In DNA form, the CDR3 reads TGCGCCAGCAGCTTGGCCAACGGGAGGGAGCTGTTTTTT. This codes for CASSLANGRELFF.